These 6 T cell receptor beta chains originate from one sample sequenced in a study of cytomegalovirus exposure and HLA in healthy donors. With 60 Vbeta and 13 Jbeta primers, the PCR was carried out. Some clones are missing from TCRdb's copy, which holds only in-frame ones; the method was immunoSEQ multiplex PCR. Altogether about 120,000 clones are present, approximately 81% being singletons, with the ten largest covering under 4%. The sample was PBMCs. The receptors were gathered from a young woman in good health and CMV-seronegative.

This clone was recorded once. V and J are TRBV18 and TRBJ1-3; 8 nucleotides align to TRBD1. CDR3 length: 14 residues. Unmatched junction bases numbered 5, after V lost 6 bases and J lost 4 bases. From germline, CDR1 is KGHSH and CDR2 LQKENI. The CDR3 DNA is TGTGCCAGCTCCCCCGACAGGGGAGGAAACACCATATATTTT. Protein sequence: CASSPDRGGNTIYF.

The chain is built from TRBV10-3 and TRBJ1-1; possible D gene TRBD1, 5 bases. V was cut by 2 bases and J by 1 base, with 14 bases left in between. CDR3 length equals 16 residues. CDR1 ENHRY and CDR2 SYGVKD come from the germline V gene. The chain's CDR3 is CAISEGNRPSNTEAFF. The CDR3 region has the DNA TGTGCCATCAGTGAGGGAAACAGGCCGTCGAACACTGAAGCTTTCTTT.

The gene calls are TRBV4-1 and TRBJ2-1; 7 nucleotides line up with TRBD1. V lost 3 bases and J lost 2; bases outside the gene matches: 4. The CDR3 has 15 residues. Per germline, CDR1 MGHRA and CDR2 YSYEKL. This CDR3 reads CASSQETGPYNEQFF. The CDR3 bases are TGCGCCAGCAGCCAGGAGACAGGGCCCTACAATGAGCAGTTCTTC.

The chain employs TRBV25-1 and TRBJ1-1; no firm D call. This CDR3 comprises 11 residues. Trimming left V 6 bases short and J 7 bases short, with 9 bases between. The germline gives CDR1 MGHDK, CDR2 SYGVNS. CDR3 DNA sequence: TGTGCCAGCAGAGTGGGAGGTGAAGCTTTCTTT. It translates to CASRVGGEAFF.

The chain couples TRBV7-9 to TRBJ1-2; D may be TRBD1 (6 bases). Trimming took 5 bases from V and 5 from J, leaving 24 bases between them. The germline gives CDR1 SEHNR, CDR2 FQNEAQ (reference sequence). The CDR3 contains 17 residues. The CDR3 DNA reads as TGTGCCAGCAGCCCCGACAGGACTCCTGGAGAGAGATATGGCTACACCTTC. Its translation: CASSPDRTPGERYGYTF.

The chain's CDR3 is CASSLGLAGADEQFF. The CDR3 DNA is TGTGCCAGCAGCTTAGGACTAGCGGGGGCGGATGAGCAGTTCTTC. This chain joins TRBV7-6 and TRBJ2-1; 12 positions agree with TRBD2. J gave up 8 bases and V 1 base, and 3 bases lay outside the gene matches. Germline V lookup: CDR1 SGHVS, CDR2 FNYEAQ. The CDR3 totals 15 residues.